The 22 T cell receptor beta chains reported below all come from one sample, sequenced in a study of human versus mouse CDR3 diversity and MHC coevolution. Sequencing used immunoSEQ multiplex PCR; TCRdb keeps in-frame clones, though not all of them. The data hold 55,000 to 65,000 clones, with approximately 94% observed a single time. Material for sequencing was naive CD4+ T cells from blood. The subset was: CD45RO-negative CD62L-positive naive CD4 T cells. The receptors derive from a person in their sixties or seventies in good health.

This clone was found a few times. This chain links TRBV6-5 with TRBJ2-7, with TRBD2 as a possible D gene (6 bases). Trimming shortened V by 7 bases and J by 2 bases, and 15 bases separated the two germline ends. Germline assignment: CDR1 MNHEY and CDR2 SVGAGI. CDR3 length: 14 amino acids. For the CDR3, the DNA is TGTGCCAGCACTAAAAGCGGGTCAGCCTACGAGCAGTACTTC. This translates into CASTKSGSAYEQYF.

This clone was detected a few times. The chain links TRBV10-3 to TRBJ2-3; weak D call: TRBD2 (5 bases). This CDR3 is built from 16 residues. Per the germline V gene, CDR1 is ENHRY and CDR2 is SYGVKD. Trimming took off 4 bases at V and 0 bases at J, with 14 bases between the two ends. CDR3 nucleotides: TGTGCCATCAGTGTAAACCAACTAGGCAGCACAGATACGCAGTATTTT. Protein: CAISVNQLGSTDTQYF.

The table lists this clone with a few counts. The CDR3 sequence is CASSLLAGGVSEQFF. DNA of the CDR3: TGTGCCAGCAGCTTACTAGCGGGAGGTGTCAGTGAGCAGTTCTTC. The chain links TRBV5-4 to TRBJ2-1; 12 bases align to TRBD2. The germline V gene has CDR1 SGHNT and CDR2 YYREEE (reference sequence). The CDR3 length is 15 residues. V was pared by 2 bases and J by 9 bases, with 6 bases of the junction left unmatched.

The V and J genes are TRBV9 and TRBJ1-4, with TRBD1 matching over 8 bases. Germline V gene lookup returns CDR1 SGDLS and CDR2 YYNGEE. V gave up 4 bases and J gave up 8 bases; unmatched junction bases: 10. The CDR3 contains 15 residues. CDR3 nucleotides: TGTGCCAGCAGCTATCAGGGGGCCCCGGAGGAAAAACTGTTTTTT. It specifies CASSYQGAPEEKLFF.

This clone was found once. The chain has TRBV11-2 and TRBJ1-2; no firm D call. Germline V CDR1 and CDR2: SGHAT, FQNNGV. This CDR3 is 12 amino acids long. Trimming left V 0 bases short and J 8 bases short, with 7 bases between. CDR3 protein: CASSLEGDGYTF. The DNA for the CDR3 is TGTGCCAGCAGCTTAGAGGGCGACGGCTACACCTTC.

The rearrangement uses TRBV5-6 and TRBJ2-5; no definite D call. This CDR3 spans 11 amino acids. With 4 bases removed from V and 11 bases from J, the gap between germline ends came to 12 bases. CDR1 and CDR2 (germline): SGHDT, YYEEEE. CDR3 sequence reads: CASSDRSWQYF. The CDR3 bases are TGTGCCAGCAGCGATCGGAGTTGGCAGTACTTC. Using reference TRBV5-6 and TRBJ2-5 for the parts outside the CDR3, the full variable domain is DAGVTQSPTHLIKTRGQQVTLRCSPKSGHDTVSWYQQALGQGPQFIFQYYEEEERQRGNFPDRFSGHQFPNYSSELNVNALLLGDSALYLCASSDRSWQYFGPGTRLLVL.

The genes are TRBV21-1 and TRBJ2-7; the DNA was not compared with TRBD2, the D call given in the table. TRBV21-1 is a documented pseudogene. This CDR3 contains 16 residues. CDR3: CASSKGLPSGRYEQYF. In DNA form, the CDR3 reads TGTGCCAGCAGCAAAGGTCTCCCTAGCGGGAGGTACGAGCAGTACTTC.

J is TRBJ1-1 and V is TRBV5-8; maybe TRBD1 (5 bases). From germline, CDR1 is SGHTS and CDR2 YDEGEE. V lost 7 bases and J lost 6, with 13 bases in between. The CDR3 totals 12 residues. CDR3 nucleotide sequence: TGTGCCAGCCGGGGGGGATGGGCTGAAGCTTTCTTT. Its protein is CASRGGWAEAFF.

This clone was seen only once. The V call is TRBV4-1, the J call TRBJ2-1; 16 bases map to TRBD2. This CDR3 has 17 amino acids. V dropped 4 bases and J dropped 7; count of bases not matched to a gene: 7. In germline, CDR1 is MGHRA, CDR2 YSYEKL. CDR3 bases: TGCGCCAGCAGCCTCCCAGGGACTAGCGGGAGGGCAAATGAGCAGTTCTTC. Translation gives CASSLPGTSGRANEQFF.

The gene calls are TRBV5-1 and TRBJ2-7, with D tentatively TRBD1 (6 bases). Germline V lookup: CDR1 SGHRS, CDR2 YFSETQ. The CDR3 totals 15 residues. Between the trimmed V and J ends, which lost 0 bases and 5 bases, there was a span of 15 bases. The CDR3 DNA reads TGCGCCAGCAGCTTGGAGGCAGGGGACATCGACGAGCAGTACTTC. Its protein product is CASSLEAGDIDEQYF.

This chain links TRBV6-5 with TRBJ2-1; the match to TRBD2 covers 8 bases. Germline loops: CDR1 MNHEY, CDR2 SVGAGI. CDR3 length equals 15 residues. V shed 10 bases and J 6 bases; nucleotides not matched to a gene: 14. In nucleotides, the CDR3 is TGTGCCACCACGTCCGGGAGGGCCGGCACCAATGAGCAGTTCTTC. It yields the protein CATTSGRAGTNEQFF.

The gene calls are TRBV9 and TRBJ2-3; TRBD2 might be the D (7 bases). The CDR3 length is 16 residues. With 1 base removed from V and 5 bases from J, the gap between germline ends came to 17 bases. Germline V lookup: CDR1 SGDLS, CDR2 YYNGEE. The CDR3 nucleotides read TGTGCCAGCAGCGTACGTGGGGGGGCGCGAATAGATACGCAGTATTTT. Its translation is CASSVRGGARIDTQYF.

With regard to this clone: The same CDR3 arises from other DNA sequences in this sample as well. The V call is TRBV7-3, the J call TRBJ2-7, with 9 nucleotides matching TRBD2. CDR3 size: 15 residues. The ends lost 5 bases at V and 4 bases at J; junction bases unmatched: 9. Germline lookup yields CDR1 SGHTA and CDR2 FQGTGA. The CDR3 sequence is CASSPSAGGPYEQYF. The CDR3 bases are TGTGCCAGCAGCCCCTCGGCGGGAGGGCCGTACGAGCAGTACTTC.

This chain's CDR3 is CASSPIVDTDTQYF. The CDR3 DNA is TGTGCCAGCAGCCCCATAGTTGATACAGATACGCAGTATTTT. V and J are TRBV7-9 and TRBJ2-3; no firm D call. Trimming shortened V by 5 bases and J by 3 bases, and 12 bases separated the two germline ends. Germline CDR1 is SEHNR and CDR2 is FQNEAQ (reference sequence). The CDR3 consists of 14 residues.

The V gene is TRBV7-2, the J gene TRBJ2-2; a possible D gene is TRBD2 (6 bases). This CDR3 contains 16 residues. From germline, CDR1 is SGHTA and CDR2 FQGNSA. Between the trimmed V and J ends, which lost 2 bases and 6 bases, there was a span of 16 bases. The CDR3 spells CASSLNGRINAGELFF. CDR3 DNA sequence: TGTGCCAGCAGCTTAAACGGGAGAATAAACGCCGGGGAGCTGTTTTTT.

J is TRBJ2-1 and V is TRBV27; TRBD2 aligns across 13 bases. Trimming took 6 bases from V and 3 from J; bases not matched to a gene: 26. The CDR3 consists of 23 residues. CDR1 and CDR2 from the germline V gene are MNHEY and SMNVEV (reference sequence). CDR3: CASRRRGSLPGLAGAYLYNEQFF. The CDR3 DNA reads TGTGCCAGCAGGAGGAGGGGTAGCCTCCCTGGACTAGCGGGAGCCTACCTCTACAATGAGCAGTTCTTC.

The chain recombines TRBV28 with TRBJ2-7; a weak D match, TRBD1 (5 bases). Trimming cost V 5 bases and J 3 bases, with 14 bases left between them. The CDR3 has 14 residues. CDR1 is MDHEN, CDR2 SYDVKM, per germline. DNA for the CDR3: TGTGCCAGCAGTCTTAGACAGAGCTACTACGAGCAGTACTTC. Its protein product is CASSLRQSYYEQYF.

The chain recombines TRBV19 with TRBJ2-4, with D possibly TRBD2 on 5 matching bases. The length of the CDR3 is 16 residues. Trimming took 4 bases from V and 1 from J, leaving 14 bases between them. The germline V gene has CDR1 LNHDA and CDR2 SQIVND (reference sequence). The CDR3 DNA reads TGTGCCAGTAGTACTAGCCCGACGGAGGCCAAAAACATTCAGTACTTC. Translated, it gives CASSTSPTEAKNIQYF.

The chain has TRBV5-6 and TRBJ2-7, with TRBD1 matching 7 bases. The J segment lost 2 bases and the V segment lost 6 bases, leaving 11 bases of the junction unmatched. This CDR3 contains 15 residues. Germline CDR1 reads SGHDT; CDR2 reads YYEEEE. In DNA, the CDR3 is TGTGCCAGCAATACGAGGCAGGGGGTAACCTACGAGCAGTACTTC. It translates to CASNTRQGVTYEQYF.

This rearrangement joins TRBV19 to TRBJ2-1; TRBD2 matches at 10 bases. CDR1 is LNHDA and CDR2 is SQIVND in the germline V gene (reference sequence). Losses at the gene ends were 5 bases for V and 8 bases for J; bases not matched to a gene: 9. The CDR3 runs to 15 residues. The CDR3 loop reads CASSWGLAGADEQFF. The CDR3, as DNA: TGTGCCAGTAGTTGGGGGCTAGCGGGAGCCGATGAGCAGTTCTTC.

The chain recombines TRBV9 with TRBJ2-1; possible D gene TRBD2, 5 bases. The CDR3 is 17 residues long. With 0 bases removed from V and 0 bases from J, the gap between germline ends came to 13 bases. Germline V CDR1 and CDR2: SGDLS, YYNGEE. The CDR3 sequence is CASSVVGASGSYNEQFF. As DNA, the CDR3 is TGTGCCAGCAGCGTAGTAGGAGCAAGCGGCTCCTACAATGAGCAGTTCTTC.

The chain carries TRBV27 and TRBJ2-7; TRBD2 matches at 11 bases. Germline V gene lookup returns CDR1 MNHEY and CDR2 SMNVEV (reference sequence). J gave up 0 bases and V 5 bases, and 6 bases lay outside the gene matches. This CDR3 spans 16 amino acids. CDR3 DNA: TGTGCCAGCAGTCTGATGGGACTAGCGGACTCCTACGAGCAGTACTTC. Amino acids: CASSLMGLADSYEQYF.